One and the same sample provided the 30 T cell receptor beta chains below, sequenced in a study of T cell responses to AZD1222 COVID-19 vaccine. Produced via immunoSEQ multiplex PCR; TCRdb's table is partial and in-frame only. In the table there are some 120,000 clones, 92% of which are singletons. The sample here was peripheral blood, taken on day 0 of AZD1222 vaccination. These receptors were taken from an adult in good health.

This chain links TRBV2 with TRBJ2-2; the D call may be TRBD1 or TRBD2 (6 bases each). This CDR3 has 16 amino acids. Germline V gives CDR1 SNHLY, CDR2 FYNNEI. Trimming pared 6 bases from V and 6 bases from J, leaving 20 bases between. The CDR3 sequence: CASRLRNRDFSGELFF. In nucleotides, the CDR3 is TGTGCCAGCAGGCTCCGGAACAGGGACTTTTCCGGGGAGCTGTTTTTT.

The J gene is TRBJ2-5, the V gene TRBV4-1, with 7 positions matching TRBD2. Germline-derived CDR1 and CDR2 are MGHRA and YSYEKL. V trimming: 1 base; J trimming: 5 bases; junction bases outside the gene matches: 10. This CDR3 is 16 amino acids long. The chain's CDR3 is CASSQGWAGEAETQYF. Here the CDR3 DNA reads TGCGCCAGCAGCCAAGGATGGGCGGGAGAGGCGGAGACCCAGTACTTC.

The chain is built from TRBV27 and TRBJ1-5; no firm D call. CDR3 size: 14 residues. V dropped 3 bases and J dropped 2 bases, with 8 bases sitting between them. Looked up from germline, CDR1 is MNHEY and CDR2 is SMNVEV (reference sequence). CDR3 sequence reads: CASSFLGGNQPQHF. CDR3 nucleotides: TGTGCCAGCAGTTTTCTCGGGGGCAATCAGCCCCAGCATTTT.

The rearrangement uses TRBV20-1 and TRBJ1-1; no clear D gene. The CDR3 has 14 residues. Trimming took off 3 bases at V and 1 base at J, with 12 bases between the two ends. Germline V gene lookup returns CDR1 DFQATT and CDR2 SNEGSKA (reference sequence). Here the CDR3 DNA reads TGCAGTGCTAGTGGGATTGGAGGGAACACTGAAGCTTTCTTT. Translated: CSASGIGGNTEAFF.

This chain joins TRBV6-5 and TRBJ2-7, with 8 bases matching TRBD2. Germline CDR1 MNHEY, CDR2 SVGAGI. V trimming: 0 bases; J trimming: 1 base; junction bases outside the gene matches: 2. This CDR3 is built from 15 residues. For the CDR3, the DNA is TGTGCCAGCAGTTACTCTGGCGGGAGGTCCTACGAGCAGTACTTC. It encodes CASSYSGGRSYEQYF.

This sequence joins TRBV7-9 and TRBJ1-1; D not resolved. The V and J ends lost 2 bases and 2 bases respectively, with 9 bases between them. CDR1 and CDR2 (germline): SEHNR, FQNEAQ (reference sequence). There are 14 residues in the CDR3. CDR3 DNA: TGTGCCAGCAGCTTATACACCTCAAACACTGAAGCTTTCTTT. As protein: CASSLYTSNTEAFF.

V gene TRBV3-1 (or the pseudogene TRBV3-2) combines with J gene TRBJ1-1, with D possibly matching TRBD1 (5 bases). V lost 4 bases and J 4 bases, leaving 19 bases between the germline ends. The CDR3 extends over 16 amino acids. Per germline, CDR1 LGHDT and CDR2 YNNKEL (reference sequence). This CDR3 is CASSREVRVGGTEAFF. In DNA form, the CDR3 reads TGTGCCAGCAGCCGGGAGGTGCGAGTGGGGGGCACTGAAGCTTTCTTT.

The genes are TRBV2 and TRBJ1-1; no definite D call. This CDR3 is 12 amino acids long. Germline V gene sequence: CDR1 SNHLY, CDR2 FYNNEI. The V gene lost 3 bases and the J gene lost 1 base, with 3 bases spanning the gap. The CDR3: CASSDRNTEAFF. CDR3 coding DNA: TGTGCCAGCAGTGATAGGAACACTGAAGCTTTCTTT.

With respect to this clone: Other DNA sequences within the sample encode an identical CDR3. The chain has TRBV3-1 (or the pseudogene TRBV3-2) and TRBJ1-6; possible D gene TRBD1, 6 bases. Looked up from germline, CDR1 is LGHDT and CDR2 is YNNKEL (reference sequence). The V gene lost 3 bases and the J gene lost 14 bases, with 14 bases spanning the gap. The CDR3 is 13 amino acids. The CDR3 reads CASSHQRRGTLHF. The CDR3 DNA sequence: TGTGCCAGCAGCCACCAGCGTAGGGGGACCCTCCACTTT.

The chain is built from TRBV27 and TRBJ2-5, with unresolved D. This CDR3 has 13 residues. The V gene's germline CDR1 is MNHEY and CDR2 SMNVEV (reference sequence). Between the trimmed V and J ends, which lost 3 bases and 2 bases, there was a span of 7 bases. The DNA of the CDR3 is TGTGCCAGCAGTTTGGAACCTCAAGAGACCCAGTACTTC. This encodes CASSLEPQETQYF.

This clone appeared a single time. The rearrangement links TRBV30 to TRBJ1-2; D may be TRBD1 (5 bases). V was shortened by 2 bases and J by 2 bases, with 9 bases between the two germline ends. This CDR3 comprises 13 residues. The germline CDR1 and CDR2 sequences are GTSNPN and SVGIG (reference sequence). The CDR3 coding sequence is TGTGCCTGGAGTCCCGAGGGGAACTATGGCTACACCTTC. It is translated as CAWSPEGNYGYTF.

This chain joins TRBV2 and TRBJ2-2; D is unresolved. The CDR3 runs to 15 residues. The germline gives CDR1 SNHLY, CDR2 FYNNEI. V gave up 4 bases and J gave up 2 bases, with 11 bases separating them. CDR3 coding DNA: TGTGCCAGCAGTGTCGGCGGCCCTAACACCGGGGAGCTGTTTTTT. This translates into CASSVGGPNTGELFF.

J is TRBJ2-3 and V is TRBV9, with 13 bases fitting TRBD2. Germline V lookup: CDR1 SGDLS, CDR2 YYNGEE. J lost 6 bases, V lost 3 bases, and 7 bases had no gene match. The CDR3 length is 16 residues. CDR3 DNA sequence: TGTGCCAGCAGCGCAGGACTAGCGGGAGTGGGGGATACGCAGTATTTT. It is translated as CASSAGLAGVGDTQYF.

The chain links TRBV4-1 to TRBJ2-7; 8 positions match TRBD1. V shed 0 bases and J 4 bases; nucleotides not matched to a gene: 8. Germline values: CDR1 MGHRA, CDR2 YSYEKL. CDR3 size: 16 residues. The CDR3 spells CASSQDPQGAGYEQYF. The CDR3 DNA reads as TGCGCCAGCAGCCAAGATCCTCAGGGGGCAGGTTACGAGCAGTACTTC.

J is TRBJ2-5 and V is TRBV7-3; D may be TRBD1 or TRBD2 (6 bases each). Trimming took 1 base from V and 4 from J, leaving 13 bases between them. The CDR3 covers 15 residues. Germline V gene sequence: CDR1 SGHTA, CDR2 FQGTGA. CDR3 coding DNA: TGTGCCAGCAGCTTAAGCTCGGGGGCTGGAGAGACCCAGTACTTC. This sequence encodes CASSLSSGAGETQYF.

The chain carries TRBV6-1 and TRBJ1-1; D gene unclear. Germline V gene lookup returns CDR1 MNHNS and CDR2 SASEGT. V was cut by 6 bases and J by 0 bases, with 2 bases left in between. The CDR3 runs to 11 residues. The CDR3, as DNA: TGTGCCAGCAGAATGAACACTGAAGCTTTCTTT. It encodes CASRMNTEAFF.

This clone was observed a handful of times. The V and J genes are TRBV4-2 and TRBJ2-3; D gene ambiguous. The V and J ends lost 2 bases and 7 bases respectively, with 7 bases between them. Germline V gene data show CDR1 as LGHNA and CDR2 as YNFKEQ. The CDR3 is 12 amino acids. The CDR3 is CASSQYRNTQYF. CDR3 coding DNA: TGTGCCAGCAGCCAATATAGGAATACGCAGTATTTT.

V gene TRBV2 combines with J gene TRBJ1-1; TRBD1 might be the D (5 bases). The CDR3 has 15 residues. Looked up from germline, CDR1 is SNHLY and CDR2 is FYNNEI. V was shortened by 3 bases and J by 4 bases, with 15 bases between the two germline ends. The CDR3 DNA is TGTGCCAGCAGTGATCGCGGGGCGGGGGGCACTGAAGCTTTCTTT. Translated, it gives CASSDRGAGGTEAFF.

In nucleotides, the CDR3 is TGCGCCAGCAGCTTGGGACAGATTCAAGAGACCCAGTACTTC. Translation gives CASSLGQIQETQYF. This chain uses TRBV5-1 with TRBJ2-5; D perhaps matches TRBD1 (5 bases). The germline CDR1 and CDR2 sequences are SGHRS and YFSETQ. V dropped 0 bases and J dropped 2 bases, with 8 bases sitting between them. The CDR3 extends over 14 amino acids.

The J gene is TRBJ2-3, the V gene TRBV7-9, with 11 positions matching TRBD1. The CDR3 contains 14 residues. The V and J ends lost 4 bases and 6 bases, in that order; junction bases with no gene match: 3. Germline V gene lookup returns CDR1 SEHNR and CDR2 FQNEAQ (reference sequence). The DNA for the CDR3 is TGTGCCAGCAGCTCGGGACAGGGGGTCGATACGCAGTATTTT. Encoded protein: CASSSGQGVDTQYF.

A word on this clone: A junction boundary mismatches the germline segment, possibly from a read error. The chain recombines TRBV5-1 with TRBJ2-7; 9 nucleotides line up with TRBD1. This CDR3 region has 15 residues. Germline CDR1 is SGHRS and CDR2 is YFSETQ. This CDR3 is CASCLGGTGRDEQYF. The CDR3, as DNA: TGCGCCAGCTGCTTGGGTGGGACAGGGAGGGACGAGCAGTACTTC. Full variable domain (rest looked up from reference TRBV5-1 and TRBJ2-7): KAGVTQTPRYLIKTRGQQVTLSCSPISGHRSVSWYQQTPGQGLQFLFEYFSETQRNKGNFPGRFSGRQFSNSRSEMNVSTLELGDSALYLCASCLGGTGRDEQYFGPGTRLTVT.

This clone has only one observation. The rearrangement uses TRBV12-3 or TRBV12-4 and TRBJ2-1; D might be TRBD2 (6 bases). The CDR3 loop spans 12 amino acids. With 6 bases removed from V and 7 bases from J, the gap between germline ends came to 10 bases. The DNA for the CDR3 is TGTGCCAGCAGGAGACTAGGGAATGAGCAGTTCTTC. Translation gives CASRRLGNEQFF.

This chain links TRBV14 with TRBJ1-4; 9 bases align to TRBD1. This CDR3 has 14 amino acids. Losses at the gene ends were 5 bases for V and 8 bases for J; bases not matched to a gene: 6. Germline loops: CDR1 SGHDN, CDR2 FVKESK. CDR3 DNA: TGTGCCAGCAGCAACAGGGGGCTAACGGAAAAACTGTTTTTT. Translated, it gives CASSNRGLTEKLFF.

J is TRBJ2-2 and V is TRBV15; D unclear. Germline V gene data show CDR1 as LNHNV and CDR2 as YYDKDF (reference sequence). The CDR3 consists of 13 residues. Trimming cost V 4 bases and J 0 bases, with 3 bases left between them. This chain's CDR3 is CATSNTNTGELFF. For the CDR3, the DNA is TGTGCCACCAGCAATACGAACACCGGGGAGCTGTTTTTT.

This sequence joins TRBV11-2 and TRBJ1-1, with D unresolved. The length of the CDR3 is 14 residues. V was pared by 0 bases and J by 0 bases, with 5 bases between. Germline CDR1 reads SGHAT; CDR2 reads FQNNGV. The CDR3 DNA is TGTGCCAGCAGCTTAGACAGCTTGAACACTGAAGCTTTCTTT. Translation: CASSLDSLNTEAFF.

The V and J genes are TRBV5-4 and TRBJ2-5; maybe TRBD2 (5 bases). The CDR3 length is 16 residues. V was pared by 0 bases and J by 7 bases, with 19 bases between. CDR1 and CDR2 from the germline V gene are SGHNT and YYREEE (reference sequence). DNA for the CDR3: TGTGCCAGCAGCTTGGTCTCGGCGAGCGCTGCGGGGACCCAGTACTTC. Its translation is CASSLVSASAAGTQYF.

V and J are TRBV5-5 and TRBJ2-7; 7 positions match TRBD1. V was clipped by 2 bases and J by 3 bases; unmatched bases: 8. The germline CDR1 and CDR2 sequences are SGHKS and YYEKEE (reference sequence). This CDR3 is built from 15 residues. DNA for the CDR3: TGTGCCAGCAGCTTAGATATCACAGGGGTCTACGAGCAGTACTTC. It yields the protein CASSLDITGVYEQYF.

This chain joins TRBV18 and TRBJ2-7; D possibly corresponds to TRBD1 (6 bases). Germline CDR1 reads KGHSH; CDR2 reads LQKENI. This CDR3 region has 14 residues. The ends were cut back, 2 bases at V and 6 bases at J, with 14 bases in the middle. The CDR3 loop is CASSPRSGVGEQYF. The CDR3 nucleotides read TGTGCCAGCTCACCAAGGTCAGGGGTAGGCGAGCAGTACTTC.

The chain is built from TRBV4-1 and TRBJ2-7, with TRBD1 matching over 7 bases. In germline, CDR1 is MGHRA, CDR2 YSYEKL. This CDR3 has 16 amino acids. V lost 0 bases, J lost 0 bases, and 5 bases stayed unmatched. In DNA form, the CDR3 reads TGCGCCAGCAGCCAAGAGTTCCCAGGGGGCTCCTACGAGCAGTACTTC. Translation: CASSQEFPGGSYEQYF.

The chain carries TRBV20-1 and TRBJ2-3; D ambiguous. V was pared by 1 base and J by 6 bases, with 5 bases between. The CDR3 length is 11 residues. CDR1 is DFQATT, CDR2 SNEGSKA, per germline (reference sequence). CDR3 coding DNA: TGCAGTGCTAGAGTGTGGGATACGCAGTATTTT. Protein: CSARVWDTQYF.